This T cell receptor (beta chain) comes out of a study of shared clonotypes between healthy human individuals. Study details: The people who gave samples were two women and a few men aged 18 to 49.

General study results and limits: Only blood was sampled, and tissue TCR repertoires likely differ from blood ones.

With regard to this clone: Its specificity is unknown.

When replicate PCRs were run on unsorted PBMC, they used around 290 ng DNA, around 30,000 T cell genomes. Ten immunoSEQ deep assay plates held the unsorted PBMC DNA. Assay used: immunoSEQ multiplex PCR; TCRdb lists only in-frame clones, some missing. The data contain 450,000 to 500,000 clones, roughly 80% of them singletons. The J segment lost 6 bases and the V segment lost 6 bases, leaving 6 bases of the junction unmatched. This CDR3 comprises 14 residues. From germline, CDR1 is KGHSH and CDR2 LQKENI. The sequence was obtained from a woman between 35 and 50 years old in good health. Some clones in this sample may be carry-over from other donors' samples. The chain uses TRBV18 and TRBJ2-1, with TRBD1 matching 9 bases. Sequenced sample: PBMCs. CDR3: CASSLGTGTNEQFF. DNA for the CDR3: TGTGCCAGCTCCCTCGGGACAGGGACCAATGAGCAGTTCTTC.